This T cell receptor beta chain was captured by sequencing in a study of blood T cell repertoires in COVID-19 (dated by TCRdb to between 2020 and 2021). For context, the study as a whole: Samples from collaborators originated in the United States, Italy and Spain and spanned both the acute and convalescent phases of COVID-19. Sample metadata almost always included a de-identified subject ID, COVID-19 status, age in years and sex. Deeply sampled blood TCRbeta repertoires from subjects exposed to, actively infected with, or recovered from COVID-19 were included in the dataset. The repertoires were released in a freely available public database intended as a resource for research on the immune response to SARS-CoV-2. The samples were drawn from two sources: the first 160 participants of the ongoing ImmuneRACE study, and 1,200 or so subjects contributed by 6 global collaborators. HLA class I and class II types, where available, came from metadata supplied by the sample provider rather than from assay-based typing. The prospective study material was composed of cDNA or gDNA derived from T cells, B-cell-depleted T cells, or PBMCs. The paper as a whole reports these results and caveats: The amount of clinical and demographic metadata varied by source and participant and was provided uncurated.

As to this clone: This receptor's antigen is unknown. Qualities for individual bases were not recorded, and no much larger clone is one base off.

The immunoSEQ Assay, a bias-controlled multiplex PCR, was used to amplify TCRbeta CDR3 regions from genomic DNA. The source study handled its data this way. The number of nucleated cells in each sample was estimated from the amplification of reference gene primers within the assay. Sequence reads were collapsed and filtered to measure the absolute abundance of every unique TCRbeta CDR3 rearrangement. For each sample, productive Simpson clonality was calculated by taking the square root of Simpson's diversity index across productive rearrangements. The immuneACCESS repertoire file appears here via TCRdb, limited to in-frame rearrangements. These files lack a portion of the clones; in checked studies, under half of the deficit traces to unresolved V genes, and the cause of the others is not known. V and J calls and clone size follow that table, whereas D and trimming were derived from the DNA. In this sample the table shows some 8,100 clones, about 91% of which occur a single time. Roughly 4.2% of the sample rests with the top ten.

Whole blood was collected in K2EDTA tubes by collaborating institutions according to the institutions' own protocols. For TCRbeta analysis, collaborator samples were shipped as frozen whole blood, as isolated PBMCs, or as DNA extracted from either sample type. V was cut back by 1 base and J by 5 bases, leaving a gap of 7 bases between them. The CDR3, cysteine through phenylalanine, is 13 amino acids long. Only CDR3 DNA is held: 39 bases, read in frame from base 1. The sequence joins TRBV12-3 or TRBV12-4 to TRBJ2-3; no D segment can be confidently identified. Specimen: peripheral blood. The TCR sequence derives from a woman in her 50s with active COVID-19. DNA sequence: TGTGCCAGCAGTTTAGGGGCTAAAGATACGCAGTATTTT. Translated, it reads CASSLGAKDTQYF.